This T cell receptor beta chain was sequenced for a study of OX40 agonist ivuxolimab in advanced cancers. As for the study more broadly: Ivuxolimab, which targeted the costimulatory receptor OX40 (CD134), was an agonistic, fully human IgG2 monoclonal antibody. Intravenous ivuxolimab was administered to patients every 2 weeks at six dose levels: 0.01, 0.1, 0.3, 1.5, 3 and 10 mg/kg. Among the 52 dose-escalation patients, some 19 had hepatocellular carcinoma, 15 or so melanoma, 9 renal cell carcinoma and 9 head and neck cancer. In the dose-escalation cohort, over 65% of patients were male, and the mean age was approximately 60 years, with a range of about 20 to 79. Patients were allowed to have had prior anti-PD-1, anti-PD-L1 or anti-CTLA-4 therapy, and around 37% of the dose-escalation patients had previously received checkpoint inhibitors. Partial responses occurred in three dose-escalation patients, of whom one had hepatocellular carcinoma and two had cutaneous melanoma. Peripheral TCRbeta sequencing was intended to test whether TCR sequence diversity was altered and clonal T-cell expansion was caused by ivuxolimab. The paper describes the monotherapy dose-escalation part (N of about 54 patients) of the phase I trial of ivuxolimab.

Genomic DNA was extracted from sorted cells for sequencing of the TCRbeta CDR3 region. The immunoSEQ Assay was used for sequencing of TCRbeta CDR3 regions. TCRdb provides this immuneACCESS table in a form limited to in-frame rearrangements. Some clones are lacking; in checked studies, under half of them reflect an unresolved V gene, and why the rest are absent is not known. Within this sample are fewer than 85,000 clones, with roughly 83% of them counted one time only. The top ten hold 0.7% to 0.9% of the sample. The full study reports these points: In the 0.1-3.0 mg/kg groups, partial responders had among the lowest normalized peripheral clonal expansion, particularly in CD8+ T cells. At doses of 0.1 to 3.0 mg/kg, clonal expansion of both CD4+ and CD8+ T cells in blood was seen between baseline and week 6. Low levels of normalized T-cell clonal expansion were also seen in some patients who did not respond. After ivuxolimab, expanded clones were on average more numerous among CD8+ T cells than among CD4+ T cells. Which antigens the clonally expanded peripheral T cells were specific for was not determined.

V ends up 5 bases short and J 5 bases short, with an unmatched junction base count of 4. Including cysteine and phenylalanine, the CDR3 has 14 amino acids. Just the 42-base CDR3 DNA is kept, in frame starting at base 1. CDR1 and CDR2 (SGHTA, FQGTGA) derive from the germline V gene. As regards this clone: Its antigen is currently not known. Base qualities are not at hand, and no much larger clone is one base apart. Other DNA sequences within the sample encode an identical CDR3.

Patients with autoimmune disease history or receiving systemic immunosuppression were excluded from the trial. Peripheral blood for TCR sequencing was drawn from every dose cohort at baseline, at cycle 4 day 1 and at cycle 7 day 1. Samples were obtained from an open-label, multicenter, first-in-human phase I dose-escalation trial of ivuxolimab. The trial enrolled adults with locally advanced or metastatic head and neck squamous cell, hepatocellular, melanoma or renal cell carcinoma. Before TCR sequencing, CD4+ T cells and CD8+ T cells were sorted from peripheral blood as separate populations. The input for sequencing was CD4+ or CD8+ T cells sorted from blood, taken in a trial of the OX40 agonist ivuxolimab. The V gene is TRBV7-3 and the J gene is TRBJ2-5, with 11 bases matching TRBD2. This sequence originates from an adult with an advanced solid tumor such as melanoma, head and neck, liver or kidney cancer. The encoded CDR3 is CASSPSGGRETQYF. The DNA sequence is as follows: TGTGCCAGCAGCCCTAGCGGGGGGAGGGAGACCCAGTACTTC.